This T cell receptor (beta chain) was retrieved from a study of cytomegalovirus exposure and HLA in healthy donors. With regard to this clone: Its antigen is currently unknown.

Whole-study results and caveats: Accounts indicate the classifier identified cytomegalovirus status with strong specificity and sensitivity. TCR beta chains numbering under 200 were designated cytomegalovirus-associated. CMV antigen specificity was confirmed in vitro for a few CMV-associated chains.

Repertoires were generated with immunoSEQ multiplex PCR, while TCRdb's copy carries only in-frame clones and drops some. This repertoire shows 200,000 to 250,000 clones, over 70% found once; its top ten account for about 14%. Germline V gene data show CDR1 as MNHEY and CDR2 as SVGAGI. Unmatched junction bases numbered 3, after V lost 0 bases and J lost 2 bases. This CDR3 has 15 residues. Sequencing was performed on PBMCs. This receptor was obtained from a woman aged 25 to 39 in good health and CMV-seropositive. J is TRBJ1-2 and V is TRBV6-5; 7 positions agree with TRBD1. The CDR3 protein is CASSYSSGGNYGYTF. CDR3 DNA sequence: TGTGCCAGCAGTTACTCCTCAGGGGGGAACTATGGCTACACCTTC.